This TCR beta chain came from a study of OX40 agonist ivuxolimab in advanced cancers. Study at large: Dose-escalation patients suffered from hepatocellular carcinoma, melanoma, renal cell or head and neck cancer.

The CDR3 spans 13 residues. In germline, CDR1 is SNHLY, CDR2 FYNNEI. J was trimmed by 6 bases and V by 4 bases; bases with no gene match: 2. This table comes from immunoSEQ multiplex PCR, and its TCRdb copy is limited to in-frame clones, with some not included. The sample yields 45,000 to 55,000 clones, around 84% seen once. The sequence came from an adult with an advanced solid tumor such as melanoma, head and neck, liver or kidney cancer. This chain joins TRBV2 and TRBJ2-2; 7 bases map to TRBD1. Sequenced here: CD4+ or CD8+ T cells sorted from blood, sampled in a trial of the OX40 agonist ivuxolimab. Written as DNA, the CDR3 is TGTGCCAGCAGTGGTCAGGGGGCCGGGGAGCTGTTTTTT. This gives the protein CASSGQGAGELFF.